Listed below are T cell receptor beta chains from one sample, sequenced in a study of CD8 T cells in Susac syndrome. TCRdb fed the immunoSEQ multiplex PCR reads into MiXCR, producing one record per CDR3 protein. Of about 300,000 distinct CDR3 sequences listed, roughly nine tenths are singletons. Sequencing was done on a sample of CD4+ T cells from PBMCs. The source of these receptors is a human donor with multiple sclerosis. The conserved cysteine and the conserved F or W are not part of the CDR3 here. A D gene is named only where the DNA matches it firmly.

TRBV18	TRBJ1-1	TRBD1	ASSPTGSNTEAF
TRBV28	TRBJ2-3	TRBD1	ATSLGDSRDTQY
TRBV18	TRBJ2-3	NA	ASSTHPPEGTPQY
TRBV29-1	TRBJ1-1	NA	SVTAGGTEAF
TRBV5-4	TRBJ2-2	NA	ASSLAGNTGELF
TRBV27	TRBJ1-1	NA	ASMGVTRNTEAF
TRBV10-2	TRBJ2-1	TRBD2	ASTLAGGPNEQF
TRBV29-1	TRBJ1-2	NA	SVAPNRAHRGYT
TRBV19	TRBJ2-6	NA	ASSVGKSGANVLT
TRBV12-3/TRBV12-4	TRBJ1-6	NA	ASSHGARGGSPLH